This TCR beta chain was identified during a study of cytomegalovirus exposure and HLA in healthy donors. PCR was performed using 60 Vbeta and 13 Jbeta primers. Some clones are missing from TCRdb's copy, which holds only in-frame ones; the method was immunoSEQ multiplex PCR. Among 100,000 to 150,000 clones, 80% to 90% were seen once, and the ten largest hold about 2.5%. There are 19 residues in the CDR3. Points from the study as a whole: Rarity marked most TCR sequences, yet some public TCRs occurred in many donors. From TCR beta sequences, most subjects' HLA-A and HLA-B alleles were reportedly predicted accurately. Confirmation was obtained in vitro that three CMV-associated chains are specific for CMV antigens.

With respect to this clone: Its antigen is still unknown.

This chain connects TRBV21-1 to TRBJ2-1; the table names TRBD1, a call not compared with the DNA. TRBV21-1 has pseudogene status. Sequencing was done on a sample of PBMCs. The TCR originated in a man between 50 and 59 years old in good health and CMV-seronegative. The CDR3 loop is CASSKVKEEQGISYNEQFF. CDR3 DNA sequence: TGTGCCAGCAGCAAAGTGAAAGAGGAACAGGGGATCTCCTACAATGAGCAGTTCTTC.